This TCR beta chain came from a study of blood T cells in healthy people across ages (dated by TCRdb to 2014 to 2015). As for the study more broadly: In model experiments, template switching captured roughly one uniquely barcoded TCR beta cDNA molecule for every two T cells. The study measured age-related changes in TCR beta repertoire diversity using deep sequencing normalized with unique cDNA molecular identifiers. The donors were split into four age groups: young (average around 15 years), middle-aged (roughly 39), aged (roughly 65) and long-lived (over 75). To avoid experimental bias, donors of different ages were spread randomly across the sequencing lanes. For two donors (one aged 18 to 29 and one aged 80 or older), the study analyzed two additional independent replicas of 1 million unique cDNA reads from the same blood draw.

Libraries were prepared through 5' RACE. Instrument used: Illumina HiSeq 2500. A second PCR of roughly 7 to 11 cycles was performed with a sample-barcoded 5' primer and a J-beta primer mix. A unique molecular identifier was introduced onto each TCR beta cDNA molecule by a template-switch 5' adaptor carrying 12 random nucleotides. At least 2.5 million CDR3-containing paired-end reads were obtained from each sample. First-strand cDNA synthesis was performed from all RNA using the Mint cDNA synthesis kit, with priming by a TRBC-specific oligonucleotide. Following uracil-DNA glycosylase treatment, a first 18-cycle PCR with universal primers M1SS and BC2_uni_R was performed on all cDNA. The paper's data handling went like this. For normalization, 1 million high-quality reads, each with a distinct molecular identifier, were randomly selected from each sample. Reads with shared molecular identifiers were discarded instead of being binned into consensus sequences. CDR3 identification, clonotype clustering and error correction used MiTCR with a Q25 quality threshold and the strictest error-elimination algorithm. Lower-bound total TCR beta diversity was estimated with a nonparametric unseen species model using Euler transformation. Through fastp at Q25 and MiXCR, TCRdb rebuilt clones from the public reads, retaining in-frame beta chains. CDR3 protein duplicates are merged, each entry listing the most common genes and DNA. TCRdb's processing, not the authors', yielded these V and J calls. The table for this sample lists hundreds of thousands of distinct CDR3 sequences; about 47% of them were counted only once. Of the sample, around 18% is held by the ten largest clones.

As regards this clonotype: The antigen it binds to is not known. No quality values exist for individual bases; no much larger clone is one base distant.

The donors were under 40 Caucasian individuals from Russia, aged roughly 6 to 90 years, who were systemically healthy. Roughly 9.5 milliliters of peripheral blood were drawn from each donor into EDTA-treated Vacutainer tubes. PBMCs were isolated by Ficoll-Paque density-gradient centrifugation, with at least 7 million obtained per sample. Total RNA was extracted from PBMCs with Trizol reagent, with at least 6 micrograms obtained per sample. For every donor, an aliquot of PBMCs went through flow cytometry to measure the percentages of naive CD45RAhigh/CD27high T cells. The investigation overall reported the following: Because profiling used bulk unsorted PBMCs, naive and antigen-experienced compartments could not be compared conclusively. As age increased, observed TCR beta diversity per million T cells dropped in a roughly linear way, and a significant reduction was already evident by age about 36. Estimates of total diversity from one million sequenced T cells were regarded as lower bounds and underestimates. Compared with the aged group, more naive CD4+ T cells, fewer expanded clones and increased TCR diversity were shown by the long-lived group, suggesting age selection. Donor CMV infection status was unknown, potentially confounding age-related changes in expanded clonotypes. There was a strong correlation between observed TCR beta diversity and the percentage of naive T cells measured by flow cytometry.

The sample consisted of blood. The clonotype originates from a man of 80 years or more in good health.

The bases read TGTGCCAGCAGCACGACAAGCGGGCAATCCTACAATGAGCAGTTCTTC. It translates to CASSTTSGQSYNEQFF. Recombination connected TRBV9 to TRBJ2-1; a tentative D call is TRBD2 (6 bases match). Taken from the germline V gene, the CDR1 and CDR2 loops are SGDLS and YYNGEE. V is reduced by 4 bases and J by 1 base, leaving a spacing of 15 bases between them. There are 16 amino acids in the CDR3, from cysteine to phenylalanine inclusive. Here the CDR3 DNA is all that survives: 48 bases in frame from base 1.